Listed below are T cell receptor beta chains from one sample, sequenced in a study of cytomegalovirus exposure and HLA in healthy donors. The data were produced by immunoSEQ multiplex PCR, yet TCRdb's version contains in-frame clones alone and is incomplete. The sample holds 98,000 or so clones, approximately 80% seen once. Sequencing used PBMCs. The source of these receptors is a man in his fifties or sixties in good health and CMV-seropositive. The CDR3 runs from the conserved cysteine through the conserved F or W. The D gene is left open where the match is weak. Size tells how often a clone was seen (once, few, many) or the class of an expanded clone, and some rows leave it out.

-	TRBJ1-2	-	TRBV19	CASTGSGDYGYTF	TGTGCCAGTACGGGCTCAGGGGATTATGGCTACACCTTC
-	TRBJ1-5	-	TRBV5-1	CASSLDPSVGQPQHF	TGCGCCAGCAGCTTGGATCCCAGCGTCGGTCAGCCCCAGCATTTT
-	TRBJ1-3	-	TRBV9	CASSPRPPGSGNTIYF	TGTGCCAGCAGCCCTAGGCCCCCGGGATCTGGAAACACCATATATTTT
-	TRBJ2-1	-	TRBV4-1	CASRGTRDEQFF	TGCGCCAGCAGGGGGACGCGGGACGAGCAGTTCTTC
-	TRBJ1-2	TRBD1	TRBV27	CASSFRGLGYGYTF	TGTGCCAGTTCGTTCAGGGGGCTGGGGTATGGCTACACCTTC
-	TRBJ2-3	-	TRBV6-5	CASSFPAAGTDTQYF	TGTGCCAGCAGTTTCCCAGCAGCGGGCACAGATACGCAGTATTTT
once	TRBJ2-3	TRBD2	TRBV9	CASSASGGGTDTQYF	TGTGCCAGCAGCGCGAGCGGGGGGGGCACAGATACGCAGTATTTT
-	TRBJ1-1	-	TRBV6-5	CASCWGQGLVTEAFF	TGTGCCAGCTGCTGGGGGCAGGGATTAGTCACTGAAGCTTTCTTT
-	TRBJ1-5	TRBD1	TRBV7-2	CASSPDRGLRPQHF	TGTGCCAGCAGCCCCGACAGGGGGTTGCGGCCCCAGCATTTT
-	TRBJ2-1	TRBD2	TRBV28	CASSPPGRGGEQFF	TGTGCCAGCAGTCCCCCCGGGAGGGGGGGTGAGCAGTTCTTC
-	TRBJ2-3	-	TRBV7-2	CASSLVGGATDTQYF	TGTGCCAGCAGCTTGGTTGGGGGGGCCACAGATACGCAGTATTTT
-	TRBJ2-7	-	TRBV6-6	CASRFGGSYEQYF	TGTGCCAGTCGATTCGGGGGCTCCTACGAGCAGTACTTC
-	TRBJ2-7	-	TRBV14	CASSPRGAGTPLFEQYF	TGTGCCAGCAGCCCAAGAGGGGCCGGGACTCCACTTTTCGAGCAGTACTTC
-	TRBJ2-7	-	TRBV6-5	CASRPSTVSYEQYF	TGTGCCAGCAGGCCTTCGACAGTCTCCTACGAGCAGTACTTC
-	TRBJ1-2	TRBD1	TRBV19	CASSFRDRLTRYTF	TGTGCCAGTAGTTTCCGGGACAGACTAACCAGGTACACCTTC
-	TRBJ2-1	TRBD2	TRBV19	CASSRLAEISYNEQFF	TGTGCCAGTAGTAGGCTAGCGGAGATCTCCTACAATGAGCAGTTCTTC
-	TRBJ2-5	-	TRBV30	CAWTPQGETQYF	TGTGCCTGGACTCCCCAGGGCGAGACCCAGTACTTC
-	TRBJ1-1	-	TRBV9	CASSAVQGSPEAFF	TGTGCCAGCAGCGCGGTACAGGGAAGTCCTGAAGCTTTCTTT
-	TRBJ2-1	-	TRBV19	CASIISHTGYNEQFF	TGTGCCAGTATTATCAGCCATACGGGGTACAATGAGCAGTTCTTC
once	TRBJ2-1	-	TRBV23-1	CASSRRHRSYNEQFF	TGCGCCAGCAGTCGCAGACACCGCTCCTACAATGAGCAGTTCTTC
few	TRBJ1-2	TRBD1	TRBV7-9	CASSLALAGGGNGYTF	TGTGCCAGCAGCTTAGCGTTGGCAGGGGGCGGAAATGGCTACACCTTC
-	TRBJ2-3	TRBD1	TRBV7-8	CASSLGTGMTDTQYF	TGTGCCAGCAGCTTAGGGACAGGGATGACAGATACGCAGTATTTT
-	TRBJ2-7	TRBD2	TRBV7-2	CASSAAGGAYEQYF	TGTGCCAGTAGTGCGGCGGGGGGGGCCTACGAGCAGTACTTC
-	TRBJ2-5	TRBD1	TRBV30	CAWTRGTGKETQYF	TGTGCCTGGACCCGCGGGACAGGGAAAGAGACCCAGTACTTC
-	TRBJ2-1	TRBD2	TRBV2	CASRVSSGGRGEQFF	TGTGCCAGCAGGGTATCTAGCGGGGGCCGAGGAGAGCAGTTCTTC
-	TRBJ2-3	-	TRBV6-1	CASSGGGLGDTQYF	TGTGCCAGCAGTGGGGGGGGGCTTGGAGATACGCAGTATTTT
-	TRBJ2-5	TRBD2	TRBV5-4	CASSLPSGGRQETQYF	TGTGCCAGCAGCCTACCTAGCGGGGGCCGCCAAGAGACCCAGTACTTC
-	TRBJ2-1	TRBD1	TRBV28	CASSPSGQGRNEQFF	TGTGCCAGCAGCCCGTCGGGACAGGGTAGGAATGAGCAGTTCTTC
-	TRBJ2-1	TRBD1	TRBV27	CASSETGVRYNEQFF	TGTGCCAGCAGTGAGACAGGGGTTCGGTACAATGAGCAGTTCTTC
-	TRBJ1-4	TRBD1	TRBV30	CAWSVRVGGGSKLFF	TGTGCCTGGAGTGTACGAGTAGGGGGCGGATCTAAACTGTTTTTT
-	TRBJ1-2	-	TRBV13	CASSFQGNVYGYTF	TGTGCCAGCAGCTTTCAGGGAAATGTCTATGGCTACACCTTC
few	TRBJ1-1	-	TRBV19	CASSPGGNTEAFF	TGTGCCAGTAGCCCTGGCGGGAACACTGAAGCTTTCTTT
-	TRBJ2-1	-	TRBV30	CAWKFGGLNYNEQFF	TGTGCCTGGAAATTCGGAGGGCTAAACTACAATGAGCAGTTCTTC
-	TRBJ2-7	-	TRBV5-1	CASSLSGSTYEQYF	TGCGCCAGCAGCTTGTCGGGGAGTACCTACGAGCAGTACTTC
-	TRBJ2-5	-	TRBV19	CASTGVTETQYF	TGTGCCAGTACCGGAGTTACAGAGACCCAGTACTTC
-	TRBJ1-2	TRBD1	TRBV2	CASRQQGAYYGYTF	TGTGCCAGCAGGCAACAGGGGGCCTACTATGGCTACACCTTC
-	TRBJ2-1	-	TRBV5-1	CASSLEASYNEQFF	TGCGCCAGCAGCTTGGAAGCCTCCTACAATGAGCAGTTCTTC
-	TRBJ2-5	-	TRBV21-1	CASSPRDREETAETQYF	TGTGCCAGCAGCCCACGGGACAGGGAAGAAACTGCGGAGACCCAGTACTTC
-	TRBJ2-3	TRBD2	TRBV29-1	CSGREVLSTDTQYF	TGCAGCGGCCGGGAGGTGCTCAGCACAGATACGCAGTATTTT
-	TRBJ2-5	-	TRBV5-4	CASSLPRGDSGETQYF	TGTGCCAGCAGCTTACCCAGGGGAGATTCCGGGGAGACCCAGTACTTC
-	TRBJ2-7	TRBD2	TRBV19	CASRTSGVSYEQYF	TGTGCCAGTAGGACTAGCGGGGTCTCCTACGAGCAGTACTTC
-	TRBJ2-5	TRBD2	TRBV9	CASSVDPGGRVLETQYF	TGTGCCAGCAGCGTAGACCCGGGGGGACGGGTACTTGAGACCCAGTACTTC
-	TRBJ2-1	TRBD2	TRBV5-1	CASSLVAGGYNEQFF	TGCGCCAGCAGCTTGGTAGCGGGGGGGTACAATGAGCAGTTCTTC
-	TRBJ2-2	-	TRBV29-1	CSVEWRVNTGELFF	TGCAGCGTTGAATGGAGGGTGAACACCGGGGAGCTGTTTTTT
-	TRBJ1-1	-	TRBV7-9	CASSPGGRGTEAFF	TGTGCCAGCAGCCCTGGCGGGAGGGGCACTGAAGCTTTCTTT
-	TRBJ2-2	TRBD1	TRBV28	CASSLSWDRYTGELFF	TGTGCCAGCAGTTTGAGCTGGGACAGATACACCGGGGAGCTGTTTTTT
once	TRBJ1-1	-	TRBV7-9	CASSERSGGPNTEAFF	TGTGCCAGCAGCGAACGGTCGGGGGGTCCGAACACTGAAGCTTTCTTT
-	TRBJ2-1	TRBD1	TRBV5-1	CASRSGSGTGSYNEQFF	TGCGCCAGCAGAAGCGGTTCCGGGACAGGGTCATACAATGAGCAGTTCTTC
-	TRBJ2-3	TRBD2	TRBV5-1	CASSLVGGGGSLTDTQYF	TGCGCCAGCAGCTTGGTAGGCGGCGGGGGGTCCCTCACAGATACGCAGTATTTT
once	TRBJ2-2	-	TRBV7-3	CASSLVSAGAYAGELFF	TGTGCCAGCAGCTTAGTTTCGGCAGGGGCTTACGCCGGGGAGCTGTTTTTT
-	TRBJ1-6	TRBD1	TRBV2	CASRRDRSSYNSPLHF	TGTGCCAGCAGGAGGGACAGGAGCTCCTATAATTCACCCCTCCACTTT
few	TRBJ2-3	TRBD2	TRBV18	CASSPSAGGILDTQYF	TGTGCCAGCTCACCATCAGCGGGGGGTATACTAGATACGCAGTATTTT
-	TRBJ1-1	-	TRBV15	CATSRDTSLNTEAFF	TGTGCCACCAGCAGAGACACTTCCCTGAACACTGAAGCTTTCTTT